Below, 28 T cell receptor beta chains from the same sample are listed, as sequenced in a study of blood T cell repertoires in COVID-19. The data were produced by immunoSEQ multiplex PCR, yet TCRdb's version contains in-frame clones alone and is incomplete. The data contain some 66,000 clones, 90% to 95% of them seen just once; the ten biggest clones take up around 2.6%. Sequencing input: peripheral blood. These receptors were collected from a man between 65 and 80 years old with active COVID-19.

V and J are TRBV5-5 and TRBJ2-7, with a tentative D call TRBD2 (6 bases). The ends were cut back, 0 bases at V and 5 bases at J, with 12 bases in the middle. The CDR3 length is 14 residues. Germline loops: CDR1 SGHKS, CDR2 YYEKEE (reference sequence). In nucleotides, the CDR3 is TGTGCCAGCAGCTTGGGGGCGGGAAGGGACGAGCAGTACTTC. Protein product: CASSLGAGRDEQYF.

This chain uses TRBV3-1 (or the pseudogene TRBV3-2) with TRBJ2-1, with 8 bases lining up with TRBD1. Germline V gives CDR1 LGHDT, CDR2 YNNKEL (reference sequence). V dropped 2 bases and J dropped 5; count of bases not matched to a gene: 8. The CDR3 loop spans 16 amino acids. The CDR3 sequence: CASSQMTGAGHNEQFF. The CDR3 DNA reads TGTGCCAGCAGCCAAATGACAGGGGCTGGGCACAATGAGCAGTTCTTC.

By share of the sample, this clone is medium-sized (0.01 to 0.1%). This chain links TRBV7-8 with TRBJ1-2; TRBD1 aligns across 7 bases. This CDR3 comprises 15 residues. Unmatched junction bases numbered 6, after V lost 1 base and J lost 4 bases. Germline V gives CDR1 SGHVS, CDR2 FQNEAQ. In DNA form, the CDR3 reads TGTGCCAGCAGCTTAGGGAGGGGGCGAGGCTATGGCTACACCTTC. This gives the protein CASSLGRGRGYGYTF.

V gene TRBV27 combines with J gene TRBJ2-7, with a possible D match to TRBD2 (7 bases). Looked up from germline, CDR1 is MNHEY and CDR2 is SMNVEV (reference sequence). The CDR3 has 14 amino acids. V lost 2 bases and J 2 bases, leaving 10 bases between the germline ends. The CDR3 region is CASSLTGGPYEQYF. CDR3 bases: TGTGCCAGCAGTTTAACCGGGGGGCCCTACGAGCAGTACTTC.

This chain connects TRBV6-5 to TRBJ2-7, with a possible D match to TRBD2 (6 bases). CDR3 length: 15 residues. Germline values: CDR1 MNHEY, CDR2 SVGAGI. The V end lost 5 bases, the J end lost 0 bases, and 14 bases lay between the germline ends. The CDR3 is CASSTRGGSSYEQYF. CDR3 nucleotide sequence: TGTGCCAGCAGTACCCGCGGAGGGAGCTCCTACGAGCAGTACTTC.

V and J are TRBV6-6 and TRBJ1-1; 7 nucleotides match TRBD1. The V gene's germline CDR1 is MNHNY and CDR2 SVGAGI (reference sequence). The CDR3 loop spans 16 amino acids. The junction had 8 bases not matched to a gene; V was cut back by 4 bases and J by 0 bases. The CDR3 sequence: CASSSRDRRMNTEAFF. CDR3 bases: TGTGCCAGCAGTTCCCGGGACAGAAGAATGAACACTGAAGCTTTCTTT.

The V call is TRBV6-2 or TRBV6-3, the J call TRBJ2-3; tentatively, D is TRBD2 (7 bases). V lost 4 bases and J lost 0, with 14 bases in between. The CDR3 spans 16 residues. The germline CDR1 and CDR2 sequences are MNHEY and SVGEGT. This CDR3 reads CASSWGGAESTDTQYF. As DNA, the CDR3 is TGTGCCAGCAGTTGGGGGGGGGCCGAGAGCACAGATACGCAGTATTTT.

The chain is built from TRBV10-2 and TRBJ2-2, with no clear D. The germline CDR1 and CDR2 sequences are WSHSY and SAAADI. V lost 1 base, J lost 1 base, and 7 bases lay in between. The CDR3 is 15 amino acids. The CDR3 region has the DNA TGCGCCAGCAGTGAGTTCGGTAGGAACACCGGGGAGCTGTTTTTT. It codes for CASSEFGRNTGELFF.

V gene TRBV6-2 or TRBV6-3 combines with J gene TRBJ2-7; D gene unclear. V lost 5 bases and J lost 7, with 9 bases in between. This CDR3 contains 11 residues. Germline values: CDR1 MNHEY, CDR2 SVGEGT. CDR3 nucleotides: TGTGCCAGCAGTAAAACAGAAGAGCAGTACTTC. Its translation is CASSKTEEQYF.

This chain joins TRBV2 and TRBJ2-1; 10 bases map to TRBD2. Germline CDR1 is SNHLY and CDR2 is FYNNEI. The CDR3 length is 15 residues. V was pared by 7 bases and J by 6 bases, with 9 bases of the junction left unmatched. The CDR3 coding sequence is TGTGCCAGCAAGTTCGGAACTAGCGGGGCCAATGAGCAGTTCTTC. It yields the protein CASKFGTSGANEQFF. Looking up the rest from reference TRBV2 and TRBJ2-1 gives the full variable domain: EPEVTQTPSHQVTQMGQEVILRCVPISNHLYFYWYRQILGQKVEFLVSFYNNEISEKSEIFDDQFSVERPDGSNFTLKIRSTKLEDSAMYFCASKFGTSGANEQFFGPGTRLTVL.

J is TRBJ2-1 and V is TRBV2; 7 positions agree with TRBD2. This CDR3 comprises 15 residues. V shed 3 bases, J shed 6 bases, and the junction held 8 bases outside the gene matches. Germline assignment: CDR1 SNHLY and CDR2 FYNNEI. CDR3 nucleotides: TGTGCCAGCAGTGATAGCGGGCTGCTTATCAATGAGCAGTTCTTC. It translates to CASSDSGLLINEQFF.

This clone has a single count. This rearrangement joins TRBV7-2 to TRBJ2-7, with a weak D call TRBD2 (5 bases). Germline V gene data show CDR1 as SGHTA and CDR2 as FQGNSA. The CDR3 extends over 13 amino acids. The V gene lost 1 base and the J gene lost 3 bases, with 7 bases spanning the gap. The CDR3 loop reads CASSLGRGYEQYF. CDR3 sequence (DNA): TGTGCCAGCAGCTTAGGACGGGGCTACGAGCAGTACTTC. Full variable domain (remainder filled in from reference TRBV7-2 and TRBJ2-7): GAGVSQSPSNKVTEKGKDVELRCDPISGHTALYWYRQSLGQGLEFLIYFQGNSAPDKSGLPSDRFSAERTGGSVSTLTIQRTQQEDSAVYLCASSLGRGYEQYFGPGTRLTVT.

This sequence joins TRBV9 and TRBJ2-3; 9 nucleotides match TRBD1. Trimming removed 3 bases from V and 0 bases from J; junction bases left unmatched: 2. This CDR3 spans 15 amino acids. Germline V gives CDR1 SGDLS, CDR2 YYNGEE. DNA for the CDR3: TGTGCCAGCAGCGAACAGGGGGCTAGCACAGATACGCAGTATTTT. It is translated as CASSEQGASTDTQYF.

The rearrangement uses TRBV20-1 and TRBJ2-7, with 7 bases matching TRBD2. The CDR3 sequence is 13 residues long. The ends lost 3 bases at V and 6 bases at J; junction bases unmatched: 8. The germline CDR1 and CDR2 sequences are DFQATT and SNEGSKA (reference sequence). The CDR3 here is CSASVAGVSEQYF. The CDR3 nucleotides read TGCAGTGCTAGTGTGGCGGGGGTTTCCGAGCAGTACTTC.

V gene TRBV7-3 combines with J gene TRBJ2-5, with D maybe TRBD2 (5 bases). Trimming cost V 0 bases and J 3 bases, with 14 bases left between them. Per germline, CDR1 SGHTA and CDR2 FQGTGA. The length of the CDR3 is 16 residues. The CDR3 DNA is TGTGCCAGCAGCTTAACTTCCGGGAAACACGAAGAGACCCAGTACTTC. It encodes CASSLTSGKHEETQYF.

V usage is TRBV6-2 or TRBV6-3 and J usage is TRBJ1-1; D is perhaps TRBD1 (5 bases). V was shortened by 5 bases and J by 8 bases, with 18 bases between the two germline ends. CDR3 size: 14 residues. CDR1 and CDR2 from the germline V gene are MNHEY and SVGEGT. The CDR3 is CASSTPGLKGEAFF. The CDR3 region has the DNA TGTGCCAGCAGTACACCGGGCCTCAAGGGGGAAGCTTTCTTT.

This sequence joins TRBV18 and TRBJ1-5; D may be TRBD1 (5 bases). This CDR3 contains 13 residues. Germline-derived CDR1 and CDR2 are KGHSH and LQKENI. V lost 5 bases, J lost 4 bases, and 9 bases lay in between. In nucleotides, the CDR3 is TGTGCCAGCTCAACAAAGGGGAATCAGCCCCAGCATTTT. The encoded protein is CASSTKGNQPQHF.

This clone was seen once. The chain combines TRBV5-1 with TRBJ1-1, with TRBD1 identical over 7 bases. Germline V gene sequence: CDR1 SGHRS, CDR2 YFSETQ. CDR3 length: 15 residues. V trimming: 4 bases; J trimming: 7 bases; junction bases outside the gene matches: 13. CDR3 loop: CASSKQGQAPNEAFF. CDR3 nucleotide sequence: TGCGCCAGCAGCAAACAAGGACAGGCTCCGAATGAAGCTTTCTTT.

V and J are TRBV7-9 and TRBJ1-4, with D unresolved. Per germline, CDR1 SEHNR and CDR2 FQNEAQ (reference sequence). Trimming took 1 base from V and 5 from J, leaving 8 bases between them. The CDR3 spans 14 residues. The CDR3 DNA reads TGTGCCAGCAGCTTAGAGTACAAAAATGAAAAACTGTTTTTT. Amino acids: CASSLEYKNEKLFF. Full variable domain (remainder filled in from reference TRBV7-9 and TRBJ1-4): DTGVSQNPRHKITKRGQNVTFRCDPISEHNRLYWYRQTLGQGPEFLTYFQNEAQLEKSRLLSDRFSAERPKGSFSTLEIQRTEQGDSAMYLCASSLEYKNEKLFFGSGTQLSVL.

The V and J genes are TRBV11-2 and TRBJ2-5; 7 nucleotides match TRBD1. V gave up 5 bases and J gave up 2 bases; unmatched junction bases: 8. Germline V gives CDR1 SGHAT, CDR2 FQNNGV. The CDR3 sequence is 15 residues long. In DNA form, the CDR3 reads TGTGCCAGCAGCCCCCAAGGGACAGAACAAGAGACCCAGTACTTC. Amino acids: CASSPQGTEQETQYF.

V gene TRBV5-1 combines with J gene TRBJ1-1; 9 bases fit TRBD1. Per the germline V gene, CDR1 is SGHRS and CDR2 is YFSETQ. The CDR3 is 16 amino acids. With V trimmed by 2 bases and J by 0 bases, 5 bases remained unmatched. CDR3 sequence reads: CASSLQGANMNTEAFF. The CDR3 DNA follows: TGCGCCAGCAGCTTACAGGGGGCAAACATGAACACTGAAGCTTTCTTT.

This chain connects TRBV7-9 to TRBJ2-7; D is possibly TRBD2 (6 bases). CDR3 length: 14 residues. The V end lost 6 bases, the J end lost 2 bases, and 14 bases lay between the germline ends. Per the germline V gene, CDR1 is SEHNR and CDR2 is FQNEAQ (reference sequence). The CDR3 protein is CASRPSGLTYEQYF. The CDR3 nucleotides read TGTGCCAGCAGACCATCGGGACTCACCTACGAGCAGTACTTC.

The V gene is TRBV6-1, the J gene TRBJ1-4; possible D gene TRBD1, 6 bases. Germline-derived CDR1 and CDR2 are MNHNS and SASEGT. The V gene lost 3 bases and the J gene lost 3 bases, with 14 bases spanning the gap. The CDR3 is 16 amino acids. The CDR3 bases are TGTGCCAGCAGTGAGGCCTTACAGGGATCTAATGAAAAACTGTTTTTT. The encoded protein is CASSEALQGSNEKLFF.

The chain combines TRBV6-2 or TRBV6-3 with TRBJ2-7, with 12 bases matching TRBD1. Germline V gene lookup returns CDR1 MNHEY and CDR2 SVGEGT. V shed 4 bases, J shed 6 bases, and the junction held 10 bases outside the gene matches. The CDR3 runs 16 residues. As DNA, the CDR3 is TGTGCCAGCAGTTCCCGTCCCGGGACAGGGGGCGGCGAGCAGTACTTC. Translating it yields CASSSRPGTGGGEQYF.

The chain carries TRBV6-5 and TRBJ2-7; 8 bases line up with TRBD1. The length of the CDR3 is 15 residues. CDR1 is MNHEY, CDR2 SVGAGI, per germline. V lost 5 bases and J lost 3; bases outside the gene matches: 9. CDR3 nucleotides: TGTGCCAGCAGTCGGCTACAGGGGGACGGCTACGAGCAGTACTTC. It is translated as CASSRLQGDGYEQYF.

The V call is TRBV18, the J call TRBJ2-2, with a possible D match to TRBD2 (6 bases). Trimming removed 0 bases at V and 0 bases at J, with 8 bases between. The CDR3 is made up of 16 amino acids. Germline assignment: CDR1 KGHSH and CDR2 LQKENI. In DNA form, the CDR3 reads TGTGCCAGCTCACCACCATCTAGCGCGAACACCGGGGAGCTGTTTTTT. Translating gives CASSPPSSANTGELFF.

V gene TRBV6-5 combines with J gene TRBJ2-3, with D possibly TRBD1 on 5 matching bases. The CDR3 covers 12 residues. Germline V gives CDR1 MNHEY, CDR2 SVGAGI. V lost 8 bases, J lost 5 bases, and 11 bases lay in between. In nucleotides, the CDR3 is TGTGCCAGCGACTGGGGCCTAGATACGCAGTATTTT. Its protein product is CASDWGLDTQYF.

The V and J genes are TRBV15 and TRBJ1-2; no firm D call. In germline, CDR1 is LNHNV, CDR2 YYDKDF (reference sequence). The CDR3 is made up of 13 amino acids. The V end was cut by 1 base, the J end by 7 bases, with 10 bases between. In nucleotides, the CDR3 is TGTGCCACCAGCAGAGGCCTGGGCGCTGGCTACACCTTC. This encodes CATSRGLGAGYTF. The whole variable domain, filled in from reference TRBV15 and TRBJ1-2, reads DAMVIQNPRYQVTQFGKPVTLSCSQTLNHNVMYWYQQKSSQAPKLLFHYYDKDFNNEADTPDNFQSRRPNTSFCFLDIRSPGLGDTAMYLCATSRGLGAGYTFGSGTRLTVV.